The 28 T cell receptor beta chains reported below all come from one sample, sequenced in a study of beta chain features in type 1 diabetes. Isolated RNA was reverse transcribed in full, so expressed TCRB transcripts were sequenced. TCRdb's table, derived via immunoSEQ multiplex PCR, lists solely in-frame clones and lacks some. The sample contains about 320,000 clones, 14% of which appear only once. The sample comprised central memory CD4+ T cells from blood. The source is a man aged 30-40 years in good health.

This chain links TRBV27 with TRBJ2-5; possible D gene TRBD2, 5 bases. Trimming removed 0 bases from V and 5 bases from J, with 16 bases in between. CDR1 is MNHEY, CDR2 SMNVEV, per germline (reference sequence). This CDR3 has 16 residues. For the CDR3, the DNA is TGTGCCAGCAGTTTATCGAGGCCGGGGTGGATGGAGACCCAGTACTTC. Residues: CASSLSRPGWMETQYF.

Only one count was recorded for this clone. The chain employs TRBV7-8 and TRBJ2-5; possibly TRBD2 for D (6 bases). The germline gives CDR1 SGHVS, CDR2 FQNEAQ. V was clipped by 4 bases and J by 4 bases, with 10 bases between them. CDR3 length: 13 residues. The CDR3 sequence: CASSSRTTETQYF. As DNA, the CDR3 is TGTGCCAGCAGCTCACGGACTACAGAGACCCAGTACTTC.

This clone occurred a few times. This chain joins TRBV5-1 and TRBJ1-2; D not resolved. This CDR3 spans 15 amino acids. With 4 bases removed from V and 0 bases from J, the gap between germline ends came to 13 bases. Per the germline V gene, CDR1 is SGHRS and CDR2 is YFSETQ. CDR3 nucleotide sequence: TGCGCCAGCAGCGGAACAGCTGGTGCTAACTATGGCTACACCTTC. It yields the protein CASSGTAGANYGYTF.

This clone appeared a few times. V gene TRBV4-1 combines with J gene TRBJ1-5, with 7 bases lining up with TRBD1. The V and J ends lost 4 bases and 5 bases, in that order; junction bases with no gene match: 8. CDR1 is MGHRA, CDR2 YSYEKL, per germline. The CDR3 spans 15 residues. The CDR3 region has the DNA TGCGCCAGCAGCCTCATACAGGGGTATGATCAGCCCCAGCATTTT. Translating it yields CASSLIQGYDQPQHF.

This clone was counted ten times or more. The V gene is TRBV28, the J gene TRBJ2-7; D may be TRBD1 or TRBD2 (5 bases each). The CDR3 loop spans 12 amino acids. Germline CDR1 reads MDHEN; CDR2 reads SYDVKM. Between the trimmed V and J ends, which lost 2 bases and 12 bases, there was a span of 14 bases. The CDR3, as DNA: TGTGCCAGCAGTTTAGGGGACGGTCTCACGTACGTC. Protein sequence: CASSLGDGLTYV.

The chain is built from TRBV7-2 and TRBJ2-2; D gene uncertain. Germline loops: CDR1 SGHTA, CDR2 FQGNSA. CDR3 length: 15 residues. Trimming took 3 bases from V and 1 from J, leaving 9 bases between them. The CDR3 reads CASSFITVNTGELFF. DNA of the CDR3: TGTGCCAGCAGCTTTATAACCGTGAACACCGGGGAGCTGTTTTTT.

This chain connects TRBV6-5 to TRBJ2-1; the D is unclear. Trimming left V 7 bases short and J 1 base short, with 8 bases between. Looked up from germline, CDR1 is MNHEY and CDR2 is SVGAGI. CDR3 length: 13 residues. The CDR3, as DNA: TGTGCCAGCATGAAGGTATCCTACAATGAGCAGTTCTTC. Translation: CASMKVSYNEQFF.

The chain couples TRBV9 to TRBJ2-3; 12 bases map to TRBD2. The CDR3 contains 16 residues. CDR1 is SGDLS and CDR2 is YYNGEE in the germline V gene. V trimming: 3 bases; J trimming: 6 bases; junction bases outside the gene matches: 8. In nucleotides, the CDR3 is TGTGCCAGCAGCGGACGGAGACTAGCGGGGGTGGATACGCAGTATTTT. As protein: CASSGRRLAGVDTQYF.

This clone was seen more than once but under ten times. The genes are TRBV7-9 and TRBJ2-7, with 8 nucleotides matching TRBD2. There are 14 residues in the CDR3. V lost 0 bases to trimming and J lost 6 bases; unmatched junction nucleotides: 4. Germline V gene data show CDR1 as SEHNR and CDR2 as FQNEAQ (reference sequence). CDR3 bases: TGTGCCAGCAGCTTAGCCGGGACTAGTGGCGAGCAGTACTTC. This translates into CASSLAGTSGEQYF.

The chain joins TRBV7-2 to TRBJ1-5, with D perhaps TRBD1 (5 bases). CDR3 length: 16 amino acids. Germline V gene sequence: CDR1 SGHTA, CDR2 FQGNSA. Trimming took 5 bases from V and 1 from J, leaving 15 bases between them. In DNA, the CDR3 is TGTGCCAGCAGCATTACCGGGGGTGCGAGCAATCAGCCCCAGCATTTT. Residues: CASSITGGASNQPQHF.

The J gene is TRBJ2-1, the V gene TRBV10-2; 10 nucleotides align to TRBD2. Germline V gives CDR1 WSHSY, CDR2 SAAADI. After removal of 3 bases from V and 5 bases from J, the junction contained 7 bases not matched to a gene. The CDR3 runs to 16 residues. The CDR3 is CASSDPASGGNNEQFF. The CDR3 coding sequence is TGCGCCAGCAGTGATCCGGCTAGCGGGGGCAACAATGAGCAGTTCTTC.

This clone was found many times. This chain joins TRBV5-1 and TRBJ1-1, with D possibly matching TRBD1 (5 bases). The CDR3 runs to 14 residues. The germline V and J ends were trimmed by 3 bases and 2 bases, with 11 bases remaining between them. Germline CDR1 SGHRS, CDR2 YFSETQ. Here the CDR3 reads CASSSSGTNTEAFF. The CDR3 bases are TGCGCCAGCAGCTCCTCAGGGACCAACACTGAAGCTTTCTTT.

Points on this clone: Other nucleotide sequences in the sample specify the same CDR3. The chain links TRBV5-4 to TRBJ1-1, with D unclear. The germline V gene encodes CDR1 SGHNT and CDR2 YYREEE (reference sequence). Between the trimmed V and J ends, which lost 4 bases and 1 base, there was a span of 11 bases. The CDR3 runs to 14 residues. The CDR3 loop reads CASSGITRNTEAFF. In DNA, the CDR3 is TGTGCCAGCAGCGGAATCACGCGGAACACTGAAGCTTTCTTT.

V and J are TRBV11-3 and TRBJ2-3, with TRBD1 identical over 9 bases. The V gene end was trimmed by 7 bases and the J gene end by 6 bases; junction bases not matched to a gene: 8. Looked up from germline, CDR1 is SGHNT and CDR2 is YENEEA. This CDR3 has 14 residues. The CDR3 sequence is CASKTGTGMDTQYF. For the CDR3, the DNA is TGTGCCAGCAAAACCGGGACAGGGATGGATACGCAGTATTTT.

The table lists this clone with a few counts. The gene calls are TRBV7-2 and TRBJ2-2, with unresolved D. The CDR3 consists of 12 residues. CDR1 and CDR2 (germline): SGHTA, FQGNSA. Trimming removed 4 bases from V and 7 bases from J, with 7 bases in between. In DNA form, the CDR3 reads TGTGCCAGCAGCTCCCGGAACGGGGAGCTGTTTTTT. Translation: CASSSRNGELFF.

The chain carries TRBV7-6 and TRBJ2-7; D is unclear. CDR1 is SGHVS and CDR2 is FNYEAQ in the germline V gene. The CDR3 has 12 residues. Trimming stripped 5 bases from V and 5 bases from J, with 10 bases between. The CDR3 nucleotides are TGTGCCAGCAGCCCAATTCGGGACGAGCAGTACTTC. This codes for CASSPIRDEQYF.

The chain combines TRBV2 with TRBJ1-5, with D unresolved. Deletions cut 4 bases from V and 1 base from J, with 8 bases between. The germline CDR1 and CDR2 sequences are SNHLY and FYNNEI. The CDR3 runs 14 residues. DNA of the CDR3: TGTGCCAGCAGTGCGGGGTTGAGCAATCAGCCCCAGCATTTT. Protein sequence: CASSAGLSNQPQHF.

The table lists this clone with a few counts. CDR3 sequence: CSGTDTSGADTQYF. The CDR3, as DNA: TGCAGCGGGACAGATACCTCGGGCGCAGATACGCAGTATTTT. J is TRBJ2-3 and V is TRBV29-1; perhaps TRBD1 as D (6 bases). This CDR3 region has 14 residues. Germline values: CDR1 SQVTM, CDR2 ANQGSEA. V was clipped by 7 bases and J by 4 bases, with 18 bases between them.

V usage is TRBV19 and J usage is TRBJ2-3; the D gene is possibly TRBD1 (6 bases). The CDR3 is made up of 14 amino acids. CDR1 is LNHDA and CDR2 is SQIVND in the germline V gene (reference sequence). Trimming stripped 3 bases from V and 1 base from J, with 8 bases between. DNA for the CDR3: TGTGCCAGTAGTATTGGACAGCGCACAGATACGCAGTATTTT. Translating gives CASSIGQRTDTQYF.

This clone was detected only a few times. The V and J genes are TRBV20-1 and TRBJ2-3; D may be TRBD2 (5 bases). The CDR3 is 11 residues long. The V gene's germline CDR1 is DFQATT and CDR2 SNEGSKA (reference sequence). Deletions cut 5 bases from V and 5 bases from J, with 8 bases between. The CDR3 loop is CSAEAEDTQYF. CDR3 in DNA: TGCAGTGCTGAAGCGGAAGATACGCAGTATTTT.

This clone has more than one count but fewer than ten. V is TRBV6-6 and J is TRBJ2-1; no clear D gene. The CDR3 runs 14 residues. CDR1 and CDR2 from the germline V gene are MNHNY and SVGAGI (reference sequence). Between the trimmed V and J ends, which lost 7 bases and 4 bases, there was a span of 14 bases. CDR3 nucleotides: TGTGCCAGCATTCGGCACAAAACATACAATGAGCAGTTCTTC. Its protein is CASIRHKTYNEQFF.

This chain uses TRBV11-2 with TRBJ2-7; D uncertain. Trimming removed 5 bases from V and 3 bases from J, with 11 bases in between. The CDR3 covers 13 residues. CDR1 SGHAT and CDR2 FQNNGV come from the germline V gene. The CDR3 DNA follows: TGTGCCAGCAGCCCGGACGGATTCTACGAGCAGTACGTC. Residues: CASSPDGFYEQYV.

V gene TRBV6-1 combines with J gene TRBJ2-6, with D tentatively TRBD1 (6 bases). CDR1 is MNHNS, CDR2 SASEGT, per germline. The ends were cut back, 8 bases at V and 3 bases at J, with 14 bases in the middle. The CDR3 is made up of 15 amino acids. The CDR3 region has the DNA TGTGCCAGCGGGGGCAGCCCGTTTGGGGCCAACGTCCTGACTTTC. This gives the protein CASGGSPFGANVLTF.

The sample holds a few counts of this clone. The chain joins TRBV6-5 to TRBJ1-1; D unclear. Trimming shortened V by 5 bases and J by 0 bases, and 1 base separated the two germline ends. The germline CDR1 and CDR2 sequences are MNHEY and SVGAGI. CDR3 size: 11 residues. The CDR3 spells CASSVNTEAFF. CDR3 bases: TGTGCCAGCAGTGTGAACACTGAAGCTTTCTTT.

This clone was observed a few times. The same CDR3 can be traced to other DNA sequences in this sample. This chain uses TRBV30 with TRBJ1-5, with D tentatively TRBD1 (5 bases). The CDR3 has 14 residues. V lost 2 bases and J lost 2, with 10 bases in between. Looked up from germline, CDR1 is GTSNPN and CDR2 is SVGIG (reference sequence). CDR3 sequence (DNA): TGTGCCTGGAGTTTGGGGGTAGGCAATCAGCCCCAGCATTTT. Its protein product is CAWSLGVGNQPQHF.

This clone has a count of ten or more. The chain is built from TRBV7-9 and TRBJ2-1; D not certain. CDR3 size: 15 residues. V was clipped by 1 base and J by 8 bases, with 15 bases between them. Germline CDR1 SEHNR, CDR2 FQNEAQ (reference sequence). CDR3 protein: CASSLGFKVYDEQFF. CDR3 DNA: TGTGCCAGCAGCTTAGGGTTCAAGGTTTACGATGAGCAGTTCTTC.

V gene TRBV7-6 combines with J gene TRBJ2-5; 13 positions agree with TRBD2. The CDR3 runs to 15 residues. Germline CDR1 is SGHVS and CDR2 is FNYEAQ. J gave up 5 bases and V 5 bases, and 5 bases lay outside the gene matches. Here the CDR3 DNA reads TGTGCCAGCAGCCTCGCGGGACTAGCGGGGGAGACCCAGTACTTC. It encodes CASSLAGLAGETQYF.

This clone occurred a few times. CDR3 sequence reads: CASSSRDNYEQYF. CDR3 coding DNA: TGTGCCAGCAGCTCAAGGGACAACTACGAGCAGTACTTC. The chain joins TRBV7-6 to TRBJ2-7; D perhaps matches TRBD1 (6 bases). Germline CDR1 and CDR2: SGHVS and FNYEAQ. V dropped 4 bases and J dropped 3 bases, with 10 bases sitting between them. The CDR3 contains 13 residues.